This T cell receptor (beta chain) emerged from a study of molecular identifiers for immune sequencing clone quantification. This clonotype was picked up a small number of times. TCRdb processed the PCR reads anew with MiXCR; each CDR3 protein has one entry. There are about 320,000 distinct CDR3 sequences in the sample; roughly a quarter occur only once, and about 0.73% lies in the top ten. Trimming removed 6 bases from V and 2 bases from J, with 17 bases in between. This CDR3 region has 14 residues. Germline V gives CDR1 DFQATT, CDR2 SNEGSKA (reference sequence). Sequencing was done on a sample of naive CD8+ T cells from blood, with Jurkat cell RNA spiked in. Sample subset: FACS-sorted CD8+CD4-CCR7+CD45RA+ naive T cells. This clonotype originated in a human donor in good health. Some libraries in this study had Jurkat cell RNA spiked in. The gene calls are TRBV20-1 and TRBJ2-7; no firm D call. In nucleotides, the CDR3 is TGCAGTGCCCTTGTTCTCAGGACGCCCTACGAGCAGTACTTC. Its protein product is CSALVLRTPYEQYF.